The present T cell receptor beta chain was sequenced within a study of graft-versus-host responses after intestinal transplantation. Study-level points and caveats: GvH clones occurred in recipient marrow; some first appeared in ileum or blood. Some patients had graft-donor T cell macrochimerism. In their allografts, the ratios of graft-versus-host to host-versus-graft T cell clones were high.

V lost 10 bases, J lost 0 bases, and 12 bases stayed unmatched. This CDR3 is 16 amino acids long. Germline loops: CDR1 SNHLY, CDR2 FYNNEI. Comment on this clone: Its antigen is undetermined.

Sequenced by immunoSEQ multiplex PCR; TCRdb stores in-frame clones only, minus some. The table has about 93,000 clones, around 84% seen once. The TCR comes from a human donor who received an intestinal transplant. Specimen: unstimulated CD4+ T cells sorted from spleen or lymph node cells, collected before intestinal transplant. The J gene is TRBJ1-2, the V gene TRBV2; 9 positions agree with TRBD1. The CDR3 DNA reads as TGTGCCACCCGGACAGGGGCTCGGGAAGCTAACTATGGCTACACCTTC. This sequence encodes CATRTGAREANYGYTF.